This TCR beta chain is from a study of shared clonotypes between healthy human individuals. Assay: immunoSEQ multiplex PCR; the TCRdb copy retains only in-frame clones and omits some. The sample lists roughly 2.4 million clones; around 95% were seen once. The sequenced sample was naive CD4+ T cells sorted from blood. Subset given: CD45RA+ positively selected. The receptor comes from a man between 18 and 35 years old in good health.

CDR3 coding DNA: TGTGCCAGCAGTGTTCAGGGCGGGTCTGGCTACACCTTC. Translating gives CASSVQGGSGYTF. The chain employs TRBV2 and TRBJ1-2, with a possible D match to TRBD1 (5 bases). This CDR3 has 13 residues. The ends were cut back, 4 bases at V and 7 bases at J, with 13 bases in the middle. Germline loops: CDR1 SNHLY, CDR2 FYNNEI.